Below, one TCR beta chain is given with its context. Its antigen is still unknown. The source of the sample is a study of T cell repertoires in cytomegalovirus infection. Across the whole study: HLA-B-restricted CMV epitopes that are well studied, plus recently identified HLA-C-restricted ones, were used by the study. Public TCR beta signatures were indicative of both CMV infection and a matching HLA type.

Germline V gives CDR1 SEHNR, CDR2 FQNEAQ (reference sequence). This CDR3 has 15 residues. Trimming cost V 4 bases and J 5 bases; bases outside gene matches: 5. Via MiXCR, TCRdb re-called the reads, giving one row per CDR3 protein. The data show 600,000 to 700,000 distinct CDR3 sequences, approximately 33% seen once. Study observations and caveats: Identification of carriers of CMV plus the relevant HLA was achieved through cumulative public TCR beta family frequency. The response measured ex vivo was dominated by TCR beta clonotypes (HLA-C-restricted and CMV-specific).

Specimen: cultured PBMCs, collected from culture after CMV antigen stimulation. The chain couples TRBV7-9 to TRBJ2-5, with 12 bases matching TRBD1. This clonotype was obtained from a human donor in good health (CMV status not recorded). Some clones in this sample may be carry-over from other donors' samples. The CDR3 coding sequence is TGTGCCAGCAGCTCGGGACAGGGGGCGATGGAGACCCAGTACTTC. Its protein is CASSSGQGAMETQYF.